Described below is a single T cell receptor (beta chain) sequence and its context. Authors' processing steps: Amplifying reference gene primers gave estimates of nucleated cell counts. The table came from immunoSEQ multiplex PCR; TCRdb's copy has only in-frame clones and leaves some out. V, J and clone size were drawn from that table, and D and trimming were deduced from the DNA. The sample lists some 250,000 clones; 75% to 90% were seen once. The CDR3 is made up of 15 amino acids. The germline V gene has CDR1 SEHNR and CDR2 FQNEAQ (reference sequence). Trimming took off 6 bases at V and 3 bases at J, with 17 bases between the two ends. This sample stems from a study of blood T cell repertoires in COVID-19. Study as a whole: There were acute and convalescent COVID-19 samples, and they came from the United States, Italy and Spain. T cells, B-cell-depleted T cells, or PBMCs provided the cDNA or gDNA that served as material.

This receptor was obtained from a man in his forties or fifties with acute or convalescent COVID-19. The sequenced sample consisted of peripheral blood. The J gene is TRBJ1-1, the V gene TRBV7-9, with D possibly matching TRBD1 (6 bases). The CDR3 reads CASRTPGPGDTEAFF. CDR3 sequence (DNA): TGTGCCAGCAGAACTCCGGGACCAGGGGACACTGAAGCTTTCTTT.